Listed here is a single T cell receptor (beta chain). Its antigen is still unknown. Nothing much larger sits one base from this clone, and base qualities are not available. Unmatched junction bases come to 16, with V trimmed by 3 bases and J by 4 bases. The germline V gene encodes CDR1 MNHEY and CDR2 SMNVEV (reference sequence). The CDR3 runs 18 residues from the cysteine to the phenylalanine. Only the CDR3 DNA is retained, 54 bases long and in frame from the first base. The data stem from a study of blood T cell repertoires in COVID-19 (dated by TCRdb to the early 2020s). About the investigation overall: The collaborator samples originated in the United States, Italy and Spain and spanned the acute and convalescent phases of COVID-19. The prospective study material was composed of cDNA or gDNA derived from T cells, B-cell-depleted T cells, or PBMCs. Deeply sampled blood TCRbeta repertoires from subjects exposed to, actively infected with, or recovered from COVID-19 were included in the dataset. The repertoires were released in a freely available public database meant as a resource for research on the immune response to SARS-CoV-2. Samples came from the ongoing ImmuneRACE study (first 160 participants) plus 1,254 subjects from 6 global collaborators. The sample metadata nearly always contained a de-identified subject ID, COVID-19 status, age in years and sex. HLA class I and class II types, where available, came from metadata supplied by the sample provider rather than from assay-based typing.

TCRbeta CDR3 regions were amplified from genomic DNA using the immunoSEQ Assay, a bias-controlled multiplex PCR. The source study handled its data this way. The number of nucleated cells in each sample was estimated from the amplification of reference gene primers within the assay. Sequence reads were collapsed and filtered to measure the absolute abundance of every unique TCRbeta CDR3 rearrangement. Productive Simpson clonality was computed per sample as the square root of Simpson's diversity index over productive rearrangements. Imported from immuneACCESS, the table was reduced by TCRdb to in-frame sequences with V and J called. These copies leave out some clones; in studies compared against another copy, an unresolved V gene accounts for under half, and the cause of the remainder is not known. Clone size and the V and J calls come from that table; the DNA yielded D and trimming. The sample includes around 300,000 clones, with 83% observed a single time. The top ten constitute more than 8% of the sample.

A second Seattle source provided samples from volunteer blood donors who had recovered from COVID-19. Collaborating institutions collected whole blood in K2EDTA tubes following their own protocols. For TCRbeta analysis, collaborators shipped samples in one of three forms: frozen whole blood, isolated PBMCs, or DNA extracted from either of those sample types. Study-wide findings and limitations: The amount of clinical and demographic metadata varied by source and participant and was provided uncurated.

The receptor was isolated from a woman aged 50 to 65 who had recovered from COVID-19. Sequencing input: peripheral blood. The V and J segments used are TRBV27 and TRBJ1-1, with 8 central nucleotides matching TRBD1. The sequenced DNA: TGTGCCAGCAGTTTTGCCCAGGGGGCGGGGCCCTGGAGCACTGAAGCTTTCTTT. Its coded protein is CASSFAQGAGPWSTEAFF.